In its sample, the clone carrying this T cell receptor (beta chain) was seen a few times. The antigen is undetermined. This sample is drawn from a study of cytomegalovirus exposure and HLA in healthy donors. Findings of the study overall: For most TCR sequences rarity was the rule, although some public TCRs occurred in many donors. In an earlier analysis, in 620 or so donors, most V segments appeared productive either ~90% or ~30% of the time. Prediction of most subjects' HLA-A and HLA-B alleles by TCR beta sequences was reportedly accurate. A few of the chains that were CMV-associated were confirmed in vitro to be specific for CMV antigens.

PCR used 60 Vbeta primers and 13 Jbeta primers. TCRdb keeps only in-frame clones here, not all; method: immunoSEQ multiplex PCR. The top ten clones hold 2.5% to 3.5% of a sample with around 150,000 clones, around 68% of them seen once. Unmatched junction bases numbered 4, after V lost 5 bases and J lost 6 bases. CDR1 and CDR2 (germline): SGHTA, FQGNSA. The CDR3 has 15 amino acids. The specimen was PBMCs. The chain has TRBV7-2 and TRBJ2-2, with 12 nucleotides matching TRBD2. The clonotype comes from a woman in her thirties or forties in good health and CMV-seropositive. DNA for the CDR3: TGTGCCAGCAGCCCGGCTAGCGGGGGGGCCGGGGAGCTGTTTTTT. It specifies CASSPASGGAGELFF.